The rows below give T cell receptor beta chains drawn from one sample of a study of blood T cell repertoires in COVID-19. Generated by immunoSEQ multiplex PCR, the TCRdb table keeps only in-frame clones and is missing some. Seen here are some 140,000 clones, roughly 80% observed once, and the top ten hold 9.5% to 13%. The sequenced sample consisted of peripheral blood. The receptor set was obtained from a man between 60 and 75 years old who had recovered from COVID-19. Both conserved end residues are part of each CDR3. A D gene is named only where the DNA matches it firmly. Clone size appears in some rows only: once, few, many, or a class for an expanded clone.

d_call: .; clone_size: .; v_call: TRBV2; j_call: TRBJ2-1; cdr3_nt: TGTGCCAGCGGAGGCTCCTACAATGAGCAGTTCTTC; cdr3_aa: CASGGSYNEQFF
d_call: TRBD1; clone_size: .; v_call: TRBV30; j_call: TRBJ1-4; cdr3_nt: TGTGCCTGGAGGGACAGGGGAGCAGAAAAACTGTTTTTT; cdr3_aa: CAWRDRGAEKLFF
d_call: .; clone_size: .; v_call: TRBV3-1/TRBV3-2; j_call: TRBJ2-3; cdr3_nt: TGTGCCAGCAGCCAAGTCAGGGCTCCCACAGATACGCAGTATTTT; cdr3_aa: CASSQVRAPTDTQYF
d_call: .; clone_size: .; v_call: TRBV5-1; j_call: TRBJ1-1; cdr3_nt: TGCGCCAGCAGCTCGGCAGGGAGGGCCCGGAACACTGAAGCTTTCTTT; cdr3_aa: CASSSAGRARNTEAFF
d_call: .; clone_size: .; v_call: TRBV28; j_call: TRBJ1-5; cdr3_nt: TGTGCCAGCAGCTCCGGAGGGAACCAGCCCCAGCATTTT; cdr3_aa: CASSSGGNQPQHF
d_call: TRBD1; clone_size: .; v_call: TRBV7-6; j_call: TRBJ2-3; cdr3_nt: TGTGCCAGCAGCTTAGCGTCAGGGGGCGTGGATACGCAGTATTTT; cdr3_aa: CASSLASGGVDTQYF
d_call: TRBD1; clone_size: .; v_call: TRBV19; j_call: TRBJ1-5; cdr3_nt: TGTGCCACAGACGACAGGGGATGGAGTCAGCCCCAGCATTTT; cdr3_aa: CATDDRGWSQPQHF
d_call: .; clone_size: .; v_call: TRBV9; j_call: TRBJ2-1; cdr3_nt: TGTGCCAGCAGCCCGGCACTAGCCTCCGTCGATGAGCAGTTCTTC; cdr3_aa: CASSPALASVDEQFF
d_call: TRBD2; clone_size: .; v_call: TRBV19; j_call: TRBJ2-7; cdr3_nt: TGTGCCACCCGGACACTGACTAGCGGGATTGTCGAGCAGTACTTC; cdr3_aa: CATRTLTSGIVEQYF
d_call: TRBD1; clone_size: .; v_call: TRBV30; j_call: TRBJ2-3; cdr3_nt: TGTGCCTGGAACAGGGGGGCTGTCGCAGATACGCAGTATTTT; cdr3_aa: CAWNRGAVADTQYF
d_call: .; clone_size: few; v_call: TRBV27; j_call: TRBJ1-2; cdr3_nt: TGTGCCAGCAGTTTAGGCCTAGGTATCAACTATGGCTACACCTTC; cdr3_aa: CASSLGLGINYGYTF
d_call: TRBD1; clone_size: .; v_call: TRBV6-2/TRBV6-3; j_call: TRBJ2-3; cdr3_nt: TGTGCCAGCAGTTACCCGACGACAGGGTTCGAGGGCACAGATACGCAGTATTTT; cdr3_aa: CASSYPTTGFEGTDTQYF
d_call: .; clone_size: .; v_call: TRBV30; j_call: TRBJ1-4; cdr3_nt: TGTGCCTGGAGTGTAGCGGGGAGAGGGGAAAAACTGTTTTTT; cdr3_aa: CAWSVAGRGEKLFF
d_call: TRBD1; clone_size: .; v_call: TRBV18; j_call: TRBJ2-3; cdr3_nt: TGTGCCAGCTCACCACGCGCAGGGGGACCTAGCACAGATACGCAGTATTTT; cdr3_aa: CASSPRAGGPSTDTQYF
d_call: .; clone_size: .; v_call: TRBV5-5; j_call: TRBJ1-2; cdr3_nt: TGTGCCAGCAGCACCGCCGAACCTCAGGACTGCACCTTC; cdr3_aa: CASSTAEPQDCTF
d_call: .; clone_size: medium-sized; v_call: TRBV7-2; j_call: TRBJ1-2; cdr3_nt: TGTGCCAGCAGCTTATCCCCCTTAGGGGATGGCTACACCTTC; cdr3_aa: CASSLSPLGDGYTF
d_call: TRBD1; clone_size: few; v_call: TRBV30; j_call: TRBJ2-2; cdr3_nt: TGTGCCTTCGCGGGACAGGGCTTCACCGGGGAGCTGTTTTTT; cdr3_aa: CAFAGQGFTGELFF
d_call: .; clone_size: .; v_call: TRBV18; j_call: TRBJ1-1; cdr3_nt: TGTGCCAGCTCACCAGCCCGGGGCACTGAAGCTTTCTTT; cdr3_aa: CASSPARGTEAFF
d_call: .; clone_size: few; v_call: TRBV19; j_call: TRBJ1-6; cdr3_nt: TGTGCCAGTAGTCCCCTCGGGGGGCAGGGAAATTCACCCCTCCACTTT; cdr3_aa: CASSPLGGQGNSPLHF
d_call: .; clone_size: few; v_call: TRBV19; j_call: TRBJ2-1; cdr3_nt: TGTGCCAGTAGTATGGTCGGGGGGCCCCGTGGGGATGAGCAGTTCTTC; cdr3_aa: CASSMVGGPRGDEQFF
d_call: .; clone_size: .; v_call: TRBV28; j_call: TRBJ1-2; cdr3_nt: TGTGCCAGCAGCCTAGGGGGATACTATGGCTACACCTTC; cdr3_aa: CASSLGGYYGYTF
d_call: TRBD1; clone_size: .; v_call: TRBV10-3; j_call: TRBJ1-2; cdr3_nt: TGTGCCATCAGTGAGGGGGACAGTGTCAGCTACACCTTC; cdr3_aa: CAISEGDSVSYTF
d_call: TRBD1; clone_size: .; v_call: TRBV28; j_call: TRBJ2-2; cdr3_nt: TGTGCTACCCTTTACAGGGGATGGACCGGGGAGCTGTTTTTT; cdr3_aa: CATLYRGWTGELFF
d_call: .; clone_size: once; v_call: TRBV10-3; j_call: TRBJ1-5; cdr3_nt: TGTGCCATCAGTGAGGGCGGGAGCTATCAGCCCCAGCATTTT; cdr3_aa: CAISEGGSYQPQHF
d_call: .; clone_size: .; v_call: TRBV28; j_call: TRBJ2-7; cdr3_nt: TGTGCCAGCACGCTGGGGGAGGGGGTGTTAGGCGAGCAGTACTTC; cdr3_aa: CASTLGEGVLGEQYF
d_call: .; clone_size: .; v_call: TRBV18; j_call: TRBJ2-7; cdr3_nt: TGTGCCAGCTCGGGGGGAGTCTACGAGCAGTACTTC; cdr3_aa: CASSGGVYEQYF
d_call: .; clone_size: .; v_call: TRBV7-9; j_call: TRBJ1-5; cdr3_nt: TGTGCCAGCAGTCCGGACGGGGGGGATCAGCCCCAGCATTTT; cdr3_aa: CASSPDGGDQPQHF
d_call: .; clone_size: .; v_call: TRBV5-6; j_call: TRBJ2-7; cdr3_nt: TGTGCCAGCAGCTTGGCCCGGGGTGCCTACGAGCAGTACTTC; cdr3_aa: CASSLARGAYEQYF
d_call: .; clone_size: .; v_call: TRBV7-2; j_call: TRBJ2-2; cdr3_nt: TGTGCCAGCAGAAGGCCAGGGCCCGGGGAGCTGTTTTTT; cdr3_aa: CASRRPGPGELFF
d_call: .; clone_size: .; v_call: TRBV7-9; j_call: TRBJ2-1; cdr3_nt: TGTGCCAGCAGCTTGTCGACAGTGGAGCAGTTCTTC; cdr3_aa: CASSLSTVEQFF
d_call: .; clone_size: .; v_call: TRBV29-1; j_call: TRBJ2-5; cdr3_nt: TGCAGCGTTGCGAGCGGGTTACGTGAGACCCAGTACTTC; cdr3_aa: CSVASGLRETQYF
d_call: .; clone_size: .; v_call: TRBV3-1/TRBV3-2; j_call: TRBJ2-1; cdr3_nt: TGTGCCAGCAGCTCCTACAGGGCAGACGACTACAATGAGCAGTTCTTC; cdr3_aa: CASSSYRADDYNEQFF
d_call: TRBD2; clone_size: .; v_call: TRBV4-3; j_call: TRBJ2-2; cdr3_nt: TGCGCCAGCAGCCCAGGACTAGCGGGGGGGAACACCGGGGAGCTGTTTTTT; cdr3_aa: CASSPGLAGGNTGELFF
d_call: .; clone_size: .; v_call: TRBV1; j_call: TRBJ2-7; cdr3_nt: TGCACCAGCAGCCAAGTGGAACTACGAACCTACGAGCAGTACTTC; cdr3_aa: CTSSQVELRTYEQYF
d_call: TRBD2; clone_size: .; v_call: TRBV5-8; j_call: TRBJ2-2; cdr3_nt: TGTGCCAGCAGCCGGCGACTAGCGGGTAACACCGGGGAGCTGTTTTTT; cdr3_aa: CASSRRLAGNTGELFF
d_call: .; clone_size: .; v_call: TRBV7-9; j_call: TRBJ1-2; cdr3_nt: TGTGCCAGCAGCTTAGGCGACATGAGACAGAATTATGGCTACACCTTC; cdr3_aa: CASSLGDMRQNYGYTF
d_call: .; clone_size: .; v_call: TRBV7-2; j_call: TRBJ2-7; cdr3_nt: TGTGCCAGCAGCTTAAACTACCCTTCGGGTGAGCAGTACTTC; cdr3_aa: CASSLNYPSGEQYF
d_call: TRBD2; clone_size: .; v_call: TRBV6-6; j_call: TRBJ2-2; cdr3_nt: TGTGCCAGCAGTTACTCGGCTAGCGGGAGACCCGGGGAGCTGTTTTTT; cdr3_aa: CASSYSASGRPGELFF
d_call: TRBD1; clone_size: .; v_call: TRBV3-1/TRBV3-2; j_call: TRBJ2-5; cdr3_nt: TGTGCCAGCAGCCAAGATCGAGGGGGCGAGGGTGAGACCCAGTACTTC; cdr3_aa: CASSQDRGGEGETQYF
d_call: .; clone_size: .; v_call: TRBV19; j_call: TRBJ2-2; cdr3_nt: TGTGCCAGTAGTATTCACGGGGACGGGGAGCTGTTTTTT; cdr3_aa: CASSIHGDGELFF
d_call: .; clone_size: .; v_call: TRBV6-1; j_call: TRBJ1-5; cdr3_nt: TGTGCCAGCAGTGAAGCGGGGCTCAATCAGCCCCAGCATTTT; cdr3_aa: CASSEAGLNQPQHF
d_call: TRBD2; clone_size: .; v_call: TRBV30; j_call: TRBJ2-1; cdr3_nt: TGTGCCTGGAGTTCACTAGCGGGGGGGTTCGATGAGCAGTTCTTC; cdr3_aa: CAWSSLAGGFDEQFF
d_call: TRBD2; clone_size: .; v_call: TRBV4-3; j_call: TRBJ2-1; cdr3_nt: TGCGCCAGCAGGCTAGCGGGAGTTAATGAGCAGTTCTTC; cdr3_aa: CASRLAGVNEQFF
d_call: .; clone_size: few; v_call: TRBV15; j_call: TRBJ1-2; cdr3_nt: TGTGCCACCAGCAGAGATCGAGCGTATTCCCCCTATGGCTACACCTTC; cdr3_aa: CATSRDRAYSPYGYTF
d_call: .; clone_size: .; v_call: TRBV7-3; j_call: TRBJ2-5; cdr3_nt: TGTGCCAGCAGCTTAAGAGGACAAGAGACCCAGTACTTC; cdr3_aa: CASSLRGQETQYF
d_call: TRBD1; clone_size: .; v_call: TRBV19; j_call: TRBJ1-1; cdr3_nt: TGTGCCAGTAGGCAAGGACAGGGGGCAAACACTGAAGCTTTCTTT; cdr3_aa: CASRQGQGANTEAFF
d_call: TRBD1; clone_size: once; v_call: TRBV18; j_call: TRBJ2-7; cdr3_nt: TGTGCCAGCTCACCCCCTGACAGGGGTGGCTACGAGCAGTACTTC; cdr3_aa: CASSPPDRGGYEQYF
d_call: TRBD2; clone_size: .; v_call: TRBV9; j_call: TRBJ2-2; cdr3_nt: TGTGCCAGCAGCCCAGGACTAGCGGTTAACACCGGGGAGCTGTTTTTT; cdr3_aa: CASSPGLAVNTGELFF
d_call: .; clone_size: few; v_call: TRBV11-1; j_call: TRBJ2-1; cdr3_nt: TGTGCCAGCAGCTTAACAAGAATCCATGAGCAGTTCTTC; cdr3_aa: CASSLTRIHEQFF
d_call: .; clone_size: .; v_call: TRBV19; j_call: TRBJ1-5; cdr3_nt: TGTGCCAGTAGTCCGGGGACTCGAAGCAATCAGCCCCAGCATTTT; cdr3_aa: CASSPGTRSNQPQHF
d_call: .; clone_size: .; v_call: TRBV5-1; j_call: TRBJ2-1; cdr3_nt: TGCGCCAGCAGCTTGTCCAACAATGAGCAGTTCTTC; cdr3_aa: CASSLSNNEQFF
d_call: .; clone_size: .; v_call: TRBV5-1; j_call: TRBJ1-2; cdr3_nt: TGCGCCAGCAGCTTGGTGGCAGGCCCTCCCTATGGCTACACCTTC; cdr3_aa: CASSLVAGPPYGYTF
d_call: TRBD2; clone_size: .; v_call: TRBV24-1; j_call: TRBJ2-1; cdr3_nt: TGTGCCACCAGTGACCCGAGCGGGAGAGGGGGGAATGAGCAGTTCTTC; cdr3_aa: CATSDPSGRGGNEQFF
d_call: TRBD1; clone_size: .; v_call: TRBV29-1; j_call: TRBJ1-2; cdr3_nt: TGCAGCGCCTCACCCGCAGGACAGGGGGCTCTAGGCTACACCTTC; cdr3_aa: CSASPAGQGALGYTF
d_call: TRBD1; clone_size: once; v_call: TRBV19; j_call: TRBJ2-1; cdr3_nt: TGTGCCAGTAGCCCTACCCACACAGGGGGCAATGAGCAGTTCTTC; cdr3_aa: CASSPTHTGGNEQFF
d_call: TRBD1; clone_size: .; v_call: TRBV28; j_call: TRBJ1-1; cdr3_nt: TGTGCCAGCACCCCAGGGGGAGGACCGAACACTGAAGCTTTCTTT; cdr3_aa: CASTPGGGPNTEAFF
d_call: .; clone_size: .; v_call: TRBV19; j_call: TRBJ1-1; cdr3_nt: TGTGCCAGTAGTATATCCCGACAGGTAAACACTGAAGCTTTCTTT; cdr3_aa: CASSISRQVNTEAFF
d_call: .; clone_size: .; v_call: TRBV28; j_call: TRBJ2-1; cdr3_nt: TGTGCCAGCAGTCCCCAGTGGGAGCAGTTCTTC; cdr3_aa: CASSPQWEQFF
d_call: .; clone_size: .; v_call: TRBV18; j_call: TRBJ1-2; cdr3_nt: TGTGCCAGCTCATCTCAGTCCCCGGGGGAAATAGGCTACACCTTC; cdr3_aa: CASSSQSPGEIGYTF
d_call: TRBD1; clone_size: .; v_call: TRBV5-1; j_call: TRBJ1-4; cdr3_nt: TGCGCCAGCAGCTCGACAGGGCAAACTAATGAAAAACTGTTTTTT; cdr3_aa: CASSSTGQTNEKLFF